What follows are 7 T cell receptor beta chains derived from one specimen sequenced in a study of T cell clones after liver transplantation. TCRdb's copy holds only in-frame clones and misses some; the assay was immunoSEQ multiplex PCR. The table records some 57,000 clones, roughly 71% of them present only once. Material: CD4+ T cells from blood, obtained at the 22-month timepoint. These receptor sequences come from a human patient who received a liver transplant. Among the T cells, some may be from the graft donor.

V is TRBV10-1 and J is TRBJ1-1; no clear D. V lost 6 bases and J 0 bases, leaving 8 bases between the germline ends. CDR3 length: 13 amino acids. CDR1 is WNHNN and CDR2 is SYGVQD in the germline V gene (reference sequence). CDR3 DNA: TGCGCCAGCAGACAGAGCTTGAACACTGAAGCTTTCTTT. It is translated as CASRQSLNTEAFF.

The chain uses TRBV27 and TRBJ1-6, with D tentatively TRBD1 (6 bases). Germline CDR1 is MNHEY and CDR2 is SMNVEV (reference sequence). The CDR3 length is 15 residues. Trimming stripped 6 bases from V and 3 bases from J, with 12 bases between. The CDR3 DNA follows: TGTGCCAGCAGGTCCGGGGGCGGCTATAATTCACCCCTCCACTTT. Its protein product is CASRSGGGYNSPLHF.

At least ten counts were recorded for this clone. J is TRBJ1-1 and V is TRBV29-1; D ambiguous. V lost 5 bases and J lost 2, with 9 bases in between. Germline-derived CDR1 and CDR2 are SQVTM and ANQGSEA. The CDR3 runs 12 residues. The DNA of the CDR3 is TGCAGCGTTAGGCACATCAACACTGAAGCTTTCTTT. Translation gives CSVRHINTEAFF.

V usage is TRBV18 and J usage is TRBJ1-4; no clear D gene. The germline V gene encodes CDR1 KGHSH and CDR2 LQKENI. The CDR3 has 13 amino acids. V was shortened by 5 bases and J by 4 bases, with 8 bases between the two germline ends. The CDR3 sequence: CASSAQINEKLFF. In nucleotides, the CDR3 is TGTGCCAGCTCAGCACAGATTAATGAAAAACTGTTTTTT.

The rearrangement links TRBV28 to TRBJ1-4; no definite D call. Germline V CDR1 and CDR2: MDHEN, SYDVKM. The CDR3 spans 13 residues. Trimming took 2 bases from V and 10 from J, leaving 11 bases between them. The CDR3 is CASSLVGFGKLFF. In DNA, the CDR3 is TGTGCCAGCAGTTTAGTAGGGTTTGGAAAACTGTTTTTT.

The chain uses TRBV19 and TRBJ1-5, with 8 bases lining up with TRBD1. There are 18 residues in the CDR3. V lost 7 bases to trimming and J lost 0 bases; unmatched junction nucleotides: 14. CDR1 is LNHDA and CDR2 is SQIVND in the germline V gene (reference sequence). The CDR3 sequence is CASKGGTGHTYSNQPQHF. In nucleotides, the CDR3 is TGTGCCAGTAAGGGCGGGACAGGCCACACTTATAGCAATCAGCCCCAGCATTTT.

The rearrangement joins TRBV4-2 to TRBJ2-1; TRBD2 aligns across 7 bases. J lost 7 bases, V lost 3 bases, and 3 bases had no gene match. Germline loops: CDR1 LGHNA, CDR2 YNFKEQ. The CDR3 consists of 13 residues. The CDR3 sequence is CASSHWGGNEQFF. CDR3 bases: TGTGCCAGCAGCCATTGGGGGGGTAATGAGCAGTTCTTC.